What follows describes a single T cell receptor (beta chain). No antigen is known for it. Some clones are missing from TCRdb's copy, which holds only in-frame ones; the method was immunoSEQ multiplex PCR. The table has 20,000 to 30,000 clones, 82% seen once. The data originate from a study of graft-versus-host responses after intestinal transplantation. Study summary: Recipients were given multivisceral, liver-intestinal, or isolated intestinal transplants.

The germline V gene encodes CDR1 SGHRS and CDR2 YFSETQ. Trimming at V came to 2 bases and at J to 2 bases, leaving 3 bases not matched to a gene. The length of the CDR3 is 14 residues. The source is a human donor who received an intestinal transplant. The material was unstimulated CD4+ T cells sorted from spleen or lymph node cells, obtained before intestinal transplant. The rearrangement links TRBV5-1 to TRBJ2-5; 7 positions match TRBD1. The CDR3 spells CASSFGRGQETQYF. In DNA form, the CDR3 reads TGCGCCAGCAGCTTCGGCAGGGGGCAAGAGACCCAGTACTTC. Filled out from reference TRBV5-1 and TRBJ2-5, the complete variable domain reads KAGVTQTPRYLIKTRGQQVTLSCSPISGHRSVSWYQQTPGQGLQFLFEYFSETQRNKGNFPGRFSGRQFSNSRSEMNVSTLELGDSALYLCASSFGRGQETQYFGPGTRLLVL.